This T cell receptor beta chain was identified during a study of CD8 T cells in Susac syndrome (dated by TCRdb to about 2019). With respect to the entire study: The study used repertoire sequencing to test whether antigen drove CD8+ T cell activation and differentiation in Susac syndrome.

Points the paper makes about the study in general: The number of individuals in the TCR sequencing and HLA analysis was acknowledged as relatively small.

Details on this clonotype: Its recognized antigen is unknown. No quality values exist for individual bases; no much larger clone is one base distant.

RNA was extracted with the RNeasy kit and roughly 0.45 to 1 ug was reverse transcribed using random hexamers. TCR beta CDR3 regions were amplified with the immunoSEQ multiplex PCR assay covering 54 Vbeta and 13 Jbeta segments. To correct PCR amplification bias, a synthetic template baseline was used for both primer optimization and computational correction. As for how the authors treated the data: Reads were assigned to V, D and J genes according to IMGT and analyzed in immunoSEQ Analyzer, with only productive sequences retained. To calculate clonality, Shannon entropy was normalized by log2 of the number of productive unique sequences and then subtracted from one. For each patient and control, public and private clones were evaluated within the 100 most prevalent clones. Susac-specific clones were defined as absent from healthy and MS cohorts, over a thousand published viral clones and other ImmuneACCESS disease sequences. TCRdb redid the processing of the public reads, applying fastp at Q25 and MiXCR, and retained in-frame beta chains. Records with the same CDR3 protein are collapsed into one entry carrying the most frequent genes and DNA. TCRdb, not the original authors, processed these V and J calls. This sample holds around 130,000 distinct CDR3 sequences; 90% to 95% were observed only once. The top ten clones comprise about 0.098% of the sample.

V is clipped by 6 bases and J by 2 bases, and the sequence between their germline boundaries is 10 bases long. Including the terminal cysteine and phenylalanine, the CDR3 comprises 14 residues. The CDR3 DNA has 42 bases and is translated from base 1. In the germline V gene (reference sequence), CDR1 corresponds to SEHNR and CDR2 to FQNEAQ. Peripheral blood CD8+ and CD4+ T cells from healthy donors, Susac syndrome patients and multiple sclerosis patients were profiled using high-throughput TCR beta sequencing. Healthy donors were age- and sex-matched controls. Bulk CD8+ and CD4+ T cells were purified by magnetic negative isolation, while CD8+ TEMRA cells were enriched using FACS. Blood was drawn into EDTA tubes, processed within 24 hours, and PBMCs were isolated by density gradient centrifugation. PBMCs intended for TCR sequencing were cryopreserved in liquid nitrogen and were subsequently thawed in a 37 degrees C water bath. The sorted or isolated CD4+, CD8+ and CD8+ TEMRA cells had a purity of 90% or higher.

This chain joins TRBV7-9 to TRBJ1-4; the D gene lacks a confident call. What was sequenced was CD4+ T cells from PBMCs. The TCR was taken from a human donor in good health. The nucleotide sequence reads as follows: TGTGCCAGCAGTCTGCAGGAGACTAATGAAAAACTGTTTTTT. The translation is CASSLQETNEKLFF.